These 6 T cell receptor beta chains came from one sample sequenced in a study of cytomegalovirus exposure and HLA in healthy donors. Sequencing was performed with immunoSEQ multiplex PCR; in TCRdb, only in-frame clones are kept and a portion is missing. The sample holds about 110,000 clones, about 85% seen once. The specimen sequenced was PBMCs. These receptors were obtained from a woman between 18 and 29 years old in good health and CMV-seronegative.

The V gene is TRBV18, the J gene TRBJ1-2; 8 positions agree with TRBD1. This CDR3 has 16 residues. CDR1 KGHSH and CDR2 LQKENI come from the germline V gene. Unmatched junction bases numbered 6, after V lost 3 bases and J lost 0 bases. DNA for the CDR3: TGTGCCAGCTCACCCGGACAGGGCGCAACTAACTATGGCTACACCTTC. It encodes CASSPGQGATNYGYTF.

The rearrangement joins TRBV7-8 to TRBJ1-6; weak D call: TRBD1 (5 bases). CDR1 is SGHVS and CDR2 is FQNEAQ in the germline V gene. The CDR3 has 13 amino acids. V shed 5 bases and J shed 14 bases, with 16 bases lying between them. CDR3 amino acids: CASSGRTGVTLHF. The CDR3 nucleotides are TGTGCCAGCAGCGGCAGGACGGGGGTAACCCTCCACTTT.

The chain couples TRBV6-1 to TRBJ1-6; D may be TRBD1 (5 bases). The CDR3 has 17 amino acids. Deletions cut 4 bases from V and 8 bases from J, with 21 bases between. Germline V gene lookup returns CDR1 MNHNS and CDR2 SASEGT. Here the CDR3 reads CASSALPGQEGDSPLHF. DNA for the CDR3: TGTGCCAGCAGTGCATTGCCCGGACAAGAAGGCGATTCACCCCTCCACTTT.

The chain's CDR3 is CASSLGGTGELFF. In DNA, the CDR3 is TGTGCCAGCAGCTTGGGAGGCACCGGGGAGCTGTTTTTT. The chain employs TRBV5-4 and TRBJ2-2; unclear D gene. Trimming pared 0 bases from V and 4 bases from J, leaving 4 bases between. The germline V gene encodes CDR1 SGHNT and CDR2 YYREEE (reference sequence). The CDR3 extends over 13 amino acids.

The chain couples TRBV5-5 to TRBJ2-7, with a possible D match to TRBD2 (5 bases). Deletions cut 3 bases from V and 2 bases from J, with 9 bases between. This CDR3 has 13 amino acids. Germline CDR1 is SGHKS and CDR2 is YYEKEE (reference sequence). For the CDR3, the DNA is TGTGCCAGCAGCTCGGGCGGGCCCTACGAGCAGTACTTC. As protein: CASSSGGPYEQYF.

V is TRBV28 and J is TRBJ1-2; a possible D gene is TRBD1 (6 bases). This CDR3 region has 14 residues. V was clipped by 5 bases and J by 4 bases, with 14 bases between them. Germline CDR1 is MDHEN and CDR2 is SYDVKM. CDR3 sequence reads: CASSPQQGSYGYTF. CDR3 sequence (DNA): TGTGCCAGCAGTCCTCAACAGGGATCCTATGGCTACACCTTC.